This T cell receptor beta chain is from a study of T cell repertoires in cytomegalovirus infection. Study-wide context: An indication of both CMV infection and matching HLA type came from public TCR beta signatures. Regarding the study as a whole: CMV-specific HLA-C-restricted TCR beta clonotypes dominated the ex vivo response.

CDR1 LGHDT and CDR2 YNNKEL come from the germline V gene (reference sequence). This CDR3 spans 15 amino acids. V lost 2 bases and J lost 5; bases outside the gene matches: 6. Points on this clonotype: Its matching antigen is unknown.

One entry per CDR3 protein, called by TCRdb with MiXCR from the reads. The table includes 150,000 to 200,000 distinct CDR3 sequences, under 30% detected once. The receptor comes from a human donor in good health (CMV status not recorded). Some clones in this sample may be carry-over from other donors' samples. The chain employs TRBV3-1 and TRBJ1-1; TRBD1 aligns across 9 bases. The source material was PBMCs. The CDR3 DNA sequence: TGTGCCAGCAGCCAAATCGGACAGGGGTGGACTGAAGCTTTCTTT. Its protein is CASSQIGQGWTEAFF.